The following is a TCR beta chain sequence with its context. Vbeta (60) and Jbeta (13) primers were used in the PCR. Measured with immunoSEQ multiplex PCR; TCRdb has only the in-frame clones, and not every one. The sample yields 120,000 or so clones, around 73% seen once. This sample is drawn from a study of cytomegalovirus exposure and HLA in healthy donors. The sample consisted of PBMCs. This clonotype was obtained from a man aged 30-40 years in good health and CMV-seropositive.

CDR3 DNA sequence: TGTGCCAGCAGCTTGGGGGGGCAGGGAAAGTCTGAGCAGTACTTC. It encodes CASSLGGQGKSEQYF. V usage is TRBV7-4 and J usage is TRBJ2-7, with D perhaps matching TRBD2 (7 bases). V shed 3 bases and J shed 7 bases, with 19 bases lying between them. The CDR3 contains 15 residues. Germline CDR1 is SGHVT and CDR2 is SQSDAQ.